Sequencing of this TCR beta chain was carried out in a study of OX40 agonist ivuxolimab in advanced cancers. For the study at large: Ivuxolimab, an agonist antibody against OX40 (CD134), was given to patients. Patients were dosed intravenously with ivuxolimab at 0.01 to 10 mg/kg every 2 weeks. Study-level points and caveats: At 0.1 to 3.0 mg/kg and by week 6, CD4+ and CD8+ T cells in the blood had expanded clonally.

A remark on this clone: The antigen is unknown.

Assay used: immunoSEQ multiplex PCR; TCRdb lists only in-frame clones, some missing. The sample has 50,000 to 70,000 clones; roughly 83% are singletons. The CDR3 is 14 amino acids. Germline values: CDR1 MNHNY, CDR2 SVGAGI (reference sequence). Deletions cut 5 bases from V and 0 bases from J, with 8 bases between. Patients with a history of autoimmune disease or on systemic immunosuppression were excluded. The J gene is TRBJ2-4, the V gene TRBV6-6; D is perhaps TRBD2 (6 bases). The sequence came from an adult with an advanced solid tumor such as melanoma, head and neck, liver or kidney cancer. Source: CD4+ or CD8+ T cells sorted from blood, taken in a trial of the OX40 agonist ivuxolimab. CDR3 loop: CASSRGVAKNIQYF. For the CDR3, the DNA is TGTGCCAGCAGTCGCGGGGTAGCCAAAAACATTCAGTACTTC.